This T cell receptor beta chain appears in the sequencing data of a study of metastatic and nonmetastatic thyroid tumors. Study-level information: Malignant thyroid and benign thyroid patients provided blood and tumor or nodule tissue whose repertoires were compared.

In its sample, this clone was seen a few times. Its antigen is not identified. Using MiXCR, TCRdb re-called clones from the PCR reads. Altogether some 19,000 clones are present, just over 25% being singletons, with the ten largest covering approximately 3.5%. Germline CDR1 is GTSNPN and CDR2 is SVGIG (reference sequence). The ends were cut back, 0 bases at V and 0 bases at J, with 5 bases in the middle. CDR3 size: 14 residues. Study-wide results and limits: TCR beta diversity was reportedly significantly higher in malignant thyroid tumors than benign nodules, in blood and tumor.

All patients reached thyroid surgery having received no treatment beforehand. V gene TRBV30 combines with J gene TRBJ1-4; D remains unclear. The sequenced sample consisted of blood. The TCR originated in a male donor with papillary thyroid cancer or a benign thyroid nodule (not recorded which). Some clones in this sample may be carry-over from other donors' samples. For the CDR3, the DNA is TGTGCCTGGAGTGTCCCAGCAACTAATGAAAAACTGTTTTTT. This translates into CAWSVPATNEKLFF. Using reference TRBV30 and TRBJ1-4 for the parts outside the CDR3, the full variable domain is SQTIHQWPATLVQPVGSPLSLECTVEGTSNPNLYWYRQAAGRGLQLLFYSVGIGQISSEVPQNLSASRPQDRQFILSSKKLLLSDSGFYLCAWSVPATNEKLFFGSGTQLSVL.